These 10 T cell receptor beta chains originate from one sample sequenced in a study of blood T cells in healthy people across ages. The use of a sample-barcoded 5' primer and a J-beta primer mix characterized a second PCR of roughly 7 to 11 cycles. TCRdb re-called the 5' RACE reads with MiXCR, one entry per CDR3 protein. The sample includes about 800,000 distinct CDR3 sequences, over 45% of them seen just once. Material for sequencing was blood. Source of these receptors: a man aged 25 to 45 in good health.

This clonotype came up once. This rearrangement joins TRBV6-1 to TRBJ2-7; 7 bases match TRBD2. With the DNA end fitting TRBJ2-5 better, the J assignment may be wrong. From germline, CDR1 is MNHNS and CDR2 SASEGT. This CDR3 region has 14 residues. The CDR3 nucleotides are TGTGCCAGCACCTCCATGGGGGGGATCAAGACCCAGTACTTC. Protein sequence: CASTSMGGIKTQYF.

The genes are TRBV6-2 or TRBV6-3 and TRBJ2-1, with 9 bases fitting TRBD2. V was clipped by 5 bases and J by 2 bases; unmatched bases: 4. CDR1 and CDR2 (germline): MNHEY, SVGEGT. The CDR3 is 15 residues long. The CDR3 DNA sequence: TGTGCCAGCAGTATAGCGGGAGCGGCCTACAATGAGCAGTTCTTC. This translates into CASSIAGAAYNEQFF.

V is TRBV6-1 and J is TRBJ2-3; no reliable D call. Germline CDR1 reads MNHNS; CDR2 reads SASEGT. The CDR3 sequence is 13 residues long. V was pared by 3 bases and J by 8 bases, with 12 bases between. The chain's CDR3 is CASSESHLVTQYF. The CDR3 bases are TGTGCCAGCAGTGAGTCCCACCTGGTTACGCAGTATTTT.

This clonotype was seen only a few times. The gene calls are TRBV4-1 and TRBJ1-2; D is unclear. The V end was cut by 6 bases, the J end by 10 bases, with 6 bases between. The CDR3 extends over 9 amino acids. Per germline, CDR1 MGHRA and CDR2 YSYEKL. The CDR3 reads CASSKSYTF. In DNA form, the CDR3 reads TGCGCCAGCAGTAAGTCCTACACCTTC.

Only one count was recorded for this clonotype. The J gene is TRBJ2-3, the V gene TRBV5-1, with TRBD2 identical over 7 bases. The CDR3 extends over 16 amino acids. Per the germline V gene, CDR1 is SGHRS and CDR2 is YFSETQ. The V segment lost 0 bases and the J segment 0 bases; nucleotides outside the gene matches: 4. The CDR3 DNA reads TGCGCCAGCAGCTTGGCTGGGGGGGTAAGCACAGATACGCAGTATTTT. This translates into CASSLAGGVSTDTQYF. The full variable domain, rest sourced from reference TRBV5-1 and TRBJ2-3, is KAGVTQTPRYLIKTRGQQVTLSCSPISGHRSVSWYQQTPGQGLQFLFEYFSETQRNKGNFPGRFSGRQFSNSRSEMNVSTLELGDSALYLCASSLAGGVSTDTQYFGPGTRLTVL.

This clonotype was seen more than once but under ten times. The J gene is TRBJ2-5, the V gene TRBV20-1, with D perhaps TRBD1 or TRBD2 (6 bases each). Germline values: CDR1 DFQATT, CDR2 SNEGSKA (reference sequence). The CDR3 contains 14 residues. Trimming took off 6 bases at V and 4 bases at J, with 18 bases between the two ends. The DNA of the CDR3 is TGCAGTGCCGCCACCCCGGGGGCCCTAGAGACCCAGTACTTC. Its translation: CSAATPGALETQYF.

The table lists this clonotype with a few counts. V and J are TRBV4-2 and TRBJ2-1; 9 nucleotides match TRBD1. The last part of the DNA fits TRBJ2-7 better; the J call may be wrong. The length of the CDR3 is 15 residues. Germline-derived CDR1 and CDR2 are LGHNA and YNFKEQ. The CDR3 loop is CASSLTGGENNEQYF. The CDR3 DNA sequence: TGTGCCAGCAGCCTAACAGGGGGCGAAAACAATGAGCAGTACTTC.

This rearrangement joins TRBV6-5 to TRBJ1-2, with D maybe TRBD1 (5 bases). Germline V CDR1 and CDR2: MNHEY, SVGAGI. The CDR3 is 14 residues long. V was trimmed by 4 bases and J by 3 bases, leaving 12 bases between them. The CDR3 DNA reads TGTGCCAGCAGTTTACAGACGGGGGACTATGGCTACACCTTC. Protein: CASSLQTGDYGYTF.

The genes are TRBV6-6 and TRBJ2-5; D is possibly TRBD2 (6 bases). The J call may be in error: the DNA end matches TRBJ2-7 better. The CDR3 loop spans 14 amino acids. CDR1 is MNHNY and CDR2 is SVGAGI in the germline V gene (reference sequence). The CDR3 coding sequence is TGTGCCAGCACCCCACCGACTAGTTCCGACGAGCAGTACTTC. Encoded protein: CASTPPTSSDEQYF.

This chain uses TRBV7-2 with TRBJ2-5; D possibly corresponds to TRBD2 (5 bases). The germline V and J ends were trimmed by 1 base and 11 bases, with 20 bases remaining between them. CDR1 and CDR2 (germline): SGHTA, FQGNSA. This CDR3 comprises 15 residues. The CDR3: CASSLGRERSDEQYF. The CDR3 coding sequence is TGTGCCAGCAGCTTAGGTCGGGAACGGAGTGATGAGCAGTACTTC.